Below are 17 T cell receptor beta chains sequenced from a single sample in a study of blood T cell repertoires in COVID-19. Sequenced by immunoSEQ multiplex PCR; TCRdb stores in-frame clones only, minus some. Of 110,000 or so clones listed, approximately 84% were seen once; the top ten hold 8.1%. Sequencing was done on a sample of peripheral blood. The receptors here all came from a woman aged 40 to 50 with acute or convalescent COVID-19.

The chain carries TRBV30 and TRBJ2-1, with a weak D call TRBD2 (6 bases). This CDR3 spans 15 amino acids. The V end was cut by 1 base, the J end by 0 bases, with 10 bases between. Germline loops: CDR1 GTSNPN, CDR2 SVGIG (reference sequence). The CDR3 sequence is CAWSGRVSSYNEQFF. The CDR3, as DNA: TGTGCCTGGAGTGGGAGGGTGAGCTCCTACAATGAGCAGTTCTTC.

The V and J genes are TRBV7-2 and TRBJ2-7; weak D call: TRBD1 (6 bases). Per the germline V gene, CDR1 is SGHTA and CDR2 is FQGNSA. The V gene lost 0 bases and the J gene lost 2 bases, with 14 bases spanning the gap. The length of the CDR3 is 16 residues. The CDR3 DNA is TGTGCCAGCAGCTTAGCGTTCGGGACACGGGCCTACGAGCAGTACTTC. The encoded protein is CASSLAFGTRAYEQYF.

Ten or more counts support this clone. The chain recombines TRBV10-1 with TRBJ2-1, with D tentatively TRBD1 (5 bases). Germline V gene lookup returns CDR1 WNHNN and CDR2 SYGVQD (reference sequence). Deletions cut 0 bases from V and 3 bases from J, with 12 bases between. CDR3 length: 16 residues. The CDR3 DNA sequence: TGCGCCAGCAGTGAGTCGGCAGAAAGGGGCTACAATGAGCAGTTCTTC. Translated: CASSESAERGYNEQFF.

V usage is TRBV14 and J usage is TRBJ2-1; a weak D match, TRBD2 (5 bases). V was pared by 5 bases and J by 10 bases, with 9 bases between. This CDR3 spans 11 amino acids. Germline V lookup: CDR1 SGHDN, CDR2 FVKESK. CDR3 in amino acids: CASSDYREQFF. The CDR3 region has the DNA TGTGCCAGCAGCGACTACCGGGAGCAGTTCTTC.

This clone was detected a few times. This chain joins TRBV19 and TRBJ1-2, with 9 bases matching TRBD1. The V gene's germline CDR1 is LNHDA and CDR2 SQIVND (reference sequence). V lost 5 bases to trimming and J lost 8 bases; unmatched junction nucleotides: 9. The CDR3 covers 14 residues. The CDR3 loop is CASSVGDRATGYTF. The CDR3 DNA reads as TGTGCCAGTAGTGTTGGGGACAGGGCCACGGGCTACACCTTC.

V and J are TRBV2 and TRBJ2-7; 12 bases agree with TRBD1. Trimming at V came to 6 bases and at J to 4 bases, leaving 7 bases not matched to a gene. CDR3 length: 15 amino acids. CDR1 and CDR2 from the germline V gene are SNHLY and FYNNEI. CDR3 DNA sequence: TGTGCCAGCAGCGCCGGGACAGGGGGCTTTTACGAGCAGTACTTC. Translating it yields CASSAGTGGFYEQYF. The complete variable domain, with remaining parts taken from reference TRBV2 and TRBJ2-7, reads EPEVTQTPSHQVTQMGQEVILRCVPISNHLYFYWYRQILGQKVEFLVSFYNNEISEKSEIFDDQFSVERPDGSNFTLKIRSTKLEDSAMYFCASSAGTGGFYEQYFGPGTRLTVT.

The rearrangement links TRBV29-1 to TRBJ1-2; D gene uncertain. This CDR3 contains 12 residues. V was pared by 3 bases and J by 7 bases, with 12 bases between. Germline assignment: CDR1 SQVTM and CDR2 ANQGSEA. The CDR3 protein is CSVDRDYRGYTF. In nucleotides, the CDR3 is TGCAGCGTTGATCGGGATTACCGTGGCTACACCTTC.

This clone has only a few counts. This chain's CDR3 is CASSPPLAGVPYEQYF. The CDR3 coding sequence is TGTGCCAGCAGTCCTCCTCTAGCGGGGGTTCCCTACGAGCAGTACTTC. This chain joins TRBV2 and TRBJ2-7, with TRBD2 matching 10 bases. The V and J ends lost 5 bases and 2 bases, in that order; junction bases with no gene match: 9. CDR1 SNHLY and CDR2 FYNNEI come from the germline V gene. This CDR3 has 16 residues. Looking up the rest from reference TRBV2 and TRBJ2-7 gives the full variable domain: EPEVTQTPSHQVTQMGQEVILRCVPISNHLYFYWYRQILGQKVEFLVSFYNNEISEKSEIFDDQFSVERPDGSNFTLKIRSTKLEDSAMYFCASSPPLAGVPYEQYFGPGTRLTVT.

The chain is built from TRBV3-1 (or the pseudogene TRBV3-2) and TRBJ2-5, with D unclear. Trimming left V 2 bases short and J 7 bases short, with 14 bases between. Germline V lookup: CDR1 LGHDT, CDR2 YNNKEL (reference sequence). This CDR3 is 14 amino acids long. The CDR3 coding sequence is TGTGCCAGCAGCCAACGACACGGTTTGGGGACCCAGTACTTC. It encodes CASSQRHGLGTQYF.

The chain employs TRBV19 and TRBJ2-5; a weak D match, TRBD2 (6 bases). V lost 6 bases and J lost 7, with 18 bases in between. Germline V lookup: CDR1 LNHDA, CDR2 SQIVND (reference sequence). CDR3 length equals 14 residues. The CDR3 DNA reads as TGTGCCAGTAGCCCGGACGGCCAAGCGGGGACCCAGTACTTC. Translated: CASSPDGQAGTQYF.

This rearrangement joins TRBV5-1 to TRBJ1-2; a weak D match, TRBD1 (5 bases). CDR1 and CDR2 (germline): SGHRS, YFSETQ. The length of the CDR3 is 13 residues. V lost 4 bases to trimming and J lost 5 bases, with 12 bases between them. The CDR3: CASSESGEYGYTF. The CDR3 DNA is TGCGCCAGCAGCGAGTCGGGGGAATATGGCTACACCTTC. The full variable domain, its missing parts supplied by reference TRBV5-1 and TRBJ1-2, is KAGVTQTPRYLIKTRGQQVTLSCSPISGHRSVSWYQQTPGQGLQFLFEYFSETQRNKGNFPGRFSGRQFSNSRSEMNVSTLELGDSALYLCASSESGEYGYTFGSGTRLTVV.

The genes are TRBV30 and TRBJ2-7; 8 bases are a match to TRBD1. V dropped 6 bases and J dropped 2; count of bases not matched to a gene: 3. The CDR3 extends over 12 amino acids. Germline lookup yields CDR1 GTSNPN and CDR2 SVGIG (reference sequence). CDR3 residues: CACWTGTYEQYF. CDR3 sequence (DNA): TGTGCCTGCTGGACAGGGACCTACGAGCAGTACTTC. The whole variable domain, remainder taken from reference TRBV30 and TRBJ2-7, is SQTIHQWPATLVQPVGSPLSLECTVEGTSNPNLYWYRQAAGRGLQLLFYSVGIGQISSEVPQNLSASRPQDRQFILSSKKLLLSDSGFYLCACWTGTYEQYFGPGTRLTVT.

The chain has TRBV18 and TRBJ2-1; 12 bases match TRBD2. Germline V gene lookup returns CDR1 KGHSH and CDR2 LQKENI. The CDR3 totals 17 residues. Germline trimming cut 0 bases from V and 4 bases from J; bases unmatched to any gene: 4. In nucleotides, the CDR3 is TGTGCCAGCTCACCACCGGCTAGCGGGGGGGATTACAATGAGCAGTTCTTC. It translates to CASSPPASGGDYNEQFF.

The genes are TRBV6-2 or TRBV6-3 and TRBJ1-5; 8 bases are a match to TRBD1. The germline V gene has CDR1 MNHEY and CDR2 SVGEGT. Germline trimming cut 4 bases from V and 5 bases from J; bases unmatched to any gene: 7. The CDR3 has 15 amino acids. The CDR3 reads CASSSQGAGDQPQHF. Written as DNA, the CDR3 is TGTGCCAGCAGTTCCCAGGGGGCGGGCGATCAGCCCCAGCATTTT.

V is TRBV5-6 and J is TRBJ2-7; no firm D call. Germline CDR1 reads SGHDT; CDR2 reads YYEEEE. Trimming took off 4 bases at V and 7 bases at J, with 18 bases between the two ends. The CDR3 spans 14 residues. The CDR3 sequence: CASSPIPFSLEQYF. In DNA form, the CDR3 reads TGTGCCAGCAGCCCTATCCCCTTTTCGCTTGAGCAGTACTTC.

This chain joins TRBV28 and TRBJ1-2, with TRBD1 identical over 11 bases. The CDR3 consists of 13 residues. Germline loops: CDR1 MDHEN, CDR2 SYDVKM. V dropped 5 bases and J dropped 6; count of bases not matched to a gene: 2. The CDR3 spells CASSGQGADGYTF. CDR3 nucleotides: TGTGCCAGCAGTGGACAGGGGGCAGATGGCTACACCTTC.

The chain links TRBV12-3 or TRBV12-4 to TRBJ2-7; possible D gene TRBD1, 6 bases. CDR3 length: 13 residues. Trimming cost V 4 bases and J 3 bases, with 10 bases left between them. CDR3 nucleotide sequence: TGTGCCAGCAGTTCGGGACACCGCTACGAGCAGTACTTC. This gives the protein CASSSGHRYEQYF.